Reported below is one T cell receptor beta chain. These data come from a study of CD8 T cells in Susac syndrome. RNA amounts of about 0.45 to 1 ug underwent reverse transcription with random hexamers. TCRdb re-called the immunoSEQ multiplex PCR reads through MiXCR, storing one row per CDR3 protein. The data contain about 300,000 distinct CDR3 sequences, around 89% of them seen just once; the ten biggest clones take up under 0.2%. With 0 bases removed from V and 8 bases from J, the gap between germline ends came to 11 bases. CDR3 length: 14 residues. The germline gives CDR1 SGHKS, CDR2 YYEKEE (reference sequence).

This chain joins TRBV5-5 and TRBJ1-4; D unclear. The receptor was isolated from a human donor with multiple sclerosis. The specimen was CD8+ T cells from PBMCs. Here the CDR3 DNA reads TGTGCCAGCAGCTTGGGGGGTTTAGAAGAAAAACTGTTTTTT. Protein: CASSLGGLEEKLFF. The whole variable domain, filled in from reference TRBV5-5 and TRBJ1-4, reads DAGVTQSPTHLIKTRGQQVTLRCSPISGHKSVSWYQQVLGQGPQFIFQYYEKEERGRGNFPDRFSARQFPNYSSELNVNALLLGDSALYLCASSLGGLEEKLFFGSGTQLSVL.